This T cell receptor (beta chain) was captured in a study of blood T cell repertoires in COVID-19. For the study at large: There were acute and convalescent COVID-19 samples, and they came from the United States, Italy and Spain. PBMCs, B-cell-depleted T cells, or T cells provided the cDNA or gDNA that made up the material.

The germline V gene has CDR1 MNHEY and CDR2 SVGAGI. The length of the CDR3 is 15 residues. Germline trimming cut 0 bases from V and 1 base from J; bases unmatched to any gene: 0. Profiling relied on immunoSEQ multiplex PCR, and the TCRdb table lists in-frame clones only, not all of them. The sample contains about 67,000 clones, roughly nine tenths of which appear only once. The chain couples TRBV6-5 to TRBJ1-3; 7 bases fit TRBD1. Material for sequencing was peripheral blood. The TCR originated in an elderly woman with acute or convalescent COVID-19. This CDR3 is CASSYSQGSGNTIYF. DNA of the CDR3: TGTGCCAGCAGTTACTCACAGGGGTCTGGAAACACCATATATTTT.